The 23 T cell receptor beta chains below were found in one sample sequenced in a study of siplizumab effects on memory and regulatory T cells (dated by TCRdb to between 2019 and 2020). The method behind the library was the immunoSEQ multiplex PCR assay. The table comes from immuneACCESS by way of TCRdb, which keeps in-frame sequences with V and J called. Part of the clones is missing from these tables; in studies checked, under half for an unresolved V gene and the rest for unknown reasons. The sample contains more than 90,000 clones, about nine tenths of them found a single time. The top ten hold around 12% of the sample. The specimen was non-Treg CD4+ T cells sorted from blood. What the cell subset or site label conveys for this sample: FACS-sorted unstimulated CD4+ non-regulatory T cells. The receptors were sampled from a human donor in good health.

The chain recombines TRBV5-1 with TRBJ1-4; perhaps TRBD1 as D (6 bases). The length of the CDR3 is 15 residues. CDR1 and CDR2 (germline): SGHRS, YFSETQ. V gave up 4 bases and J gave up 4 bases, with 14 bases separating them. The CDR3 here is CASSVTGSLNEKLFF. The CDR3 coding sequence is TGCGCCAGCAGCGTAACAGGGTCACTTAATGAAAAACTGTTTTTT.

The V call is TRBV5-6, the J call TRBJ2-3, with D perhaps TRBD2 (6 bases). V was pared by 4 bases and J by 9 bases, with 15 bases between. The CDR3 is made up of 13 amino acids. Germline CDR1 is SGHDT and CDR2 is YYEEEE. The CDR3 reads CASSPVGRDTQYF. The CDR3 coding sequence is TGTGCCAGCAGCCCGGTCGGGAGAGACACGCAGTATTTT.

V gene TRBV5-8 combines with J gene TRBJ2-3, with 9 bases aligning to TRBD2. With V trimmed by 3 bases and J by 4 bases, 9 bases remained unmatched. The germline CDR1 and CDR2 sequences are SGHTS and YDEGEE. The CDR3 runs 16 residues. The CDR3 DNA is TGTGCCAGCAGCTCGGGACTAGCCTCTGTAGCAGATACGCAGTATTTT. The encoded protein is CASSSGLASVADTQYF.

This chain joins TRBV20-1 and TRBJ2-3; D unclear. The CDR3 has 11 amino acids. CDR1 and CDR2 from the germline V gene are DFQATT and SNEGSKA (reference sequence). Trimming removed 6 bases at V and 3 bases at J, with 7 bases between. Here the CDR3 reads CSAGRTDTQYF. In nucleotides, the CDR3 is TGCAGTGCGGGTCGAACAGATACGCAGTATTTT.

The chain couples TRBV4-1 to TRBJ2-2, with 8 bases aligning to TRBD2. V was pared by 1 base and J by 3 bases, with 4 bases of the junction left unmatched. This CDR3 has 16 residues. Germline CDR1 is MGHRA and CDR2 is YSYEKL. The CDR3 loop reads CASSQAGGGHTGELFF. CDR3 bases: TGCGCCAGCAGCCAAGCGGGAGGGGGGCACACCGGGGAGCTGTTTTTT.

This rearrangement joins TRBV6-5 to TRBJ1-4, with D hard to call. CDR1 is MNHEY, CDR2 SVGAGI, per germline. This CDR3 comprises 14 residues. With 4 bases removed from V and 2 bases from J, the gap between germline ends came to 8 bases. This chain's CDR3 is CASSSRVTNEKLFF. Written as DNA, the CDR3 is TGTGCCAGCAGTTCCCGGGTTACTAATGAAAAACTGTTTTTT.

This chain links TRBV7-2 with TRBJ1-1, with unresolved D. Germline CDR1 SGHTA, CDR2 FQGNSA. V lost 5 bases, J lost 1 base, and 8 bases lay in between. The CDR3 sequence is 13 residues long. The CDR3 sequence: CASSPGRNTEAFF. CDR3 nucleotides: TGTGCCAGCAGCCCGGGCAGGAACACTGAAGCTTTCTTT.

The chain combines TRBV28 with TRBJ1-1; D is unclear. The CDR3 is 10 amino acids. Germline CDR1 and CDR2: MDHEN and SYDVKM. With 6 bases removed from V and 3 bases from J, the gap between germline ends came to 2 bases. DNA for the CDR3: TGTGCCAGCAGGGACACTGAAGCTTTCTTT. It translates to CASRDTEAFF. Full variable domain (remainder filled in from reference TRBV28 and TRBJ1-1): DVKVTQSSRYLVKRTGEKVFLECVQDMDHENMFWYRQDPGLGLRLIYFSYDVKMKEKGDIPEGYSVSREKKERFSLILESASTNQTSMYLCASRDTEAFFGQGTRLTVV.

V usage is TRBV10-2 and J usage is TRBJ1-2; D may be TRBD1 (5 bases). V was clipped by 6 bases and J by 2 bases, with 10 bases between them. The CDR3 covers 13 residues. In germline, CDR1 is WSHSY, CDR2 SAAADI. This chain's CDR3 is CASSSRGNYGYTF. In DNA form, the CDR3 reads TGCGCCAGCAGCTCCCGGGGGAACTATGGCTACACCTTC.

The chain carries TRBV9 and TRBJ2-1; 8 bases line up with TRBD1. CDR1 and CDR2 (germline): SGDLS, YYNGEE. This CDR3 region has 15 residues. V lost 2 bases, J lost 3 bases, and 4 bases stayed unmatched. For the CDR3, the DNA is TGTGCCAGCAGCGTGACCGGGACAGGCTACAATGAGCAGTTCTTC. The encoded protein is CASSVTGTGYNEQFF. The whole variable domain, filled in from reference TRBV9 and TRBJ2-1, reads DSGVTQTPKHLITATGQRVTLRCSPRSGDLSVYWYQQSLDQGLQFLIQYYNGEERAKGNILERFSAQQFPDLHSELNLSSLELGDSALYFCASSVTGTGYNEQFFGPGTRLTVL.

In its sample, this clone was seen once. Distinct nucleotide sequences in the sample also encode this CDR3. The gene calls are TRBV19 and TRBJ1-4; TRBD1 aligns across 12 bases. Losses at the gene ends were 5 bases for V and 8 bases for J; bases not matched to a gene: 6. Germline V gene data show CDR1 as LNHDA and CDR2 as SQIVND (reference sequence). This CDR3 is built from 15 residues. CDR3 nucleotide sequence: TGTGCCAGTAGTGCTCCCGGGACAGGGGGCGAAAAACTGTTTTTT. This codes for CASSAPGTGGEKLFF.

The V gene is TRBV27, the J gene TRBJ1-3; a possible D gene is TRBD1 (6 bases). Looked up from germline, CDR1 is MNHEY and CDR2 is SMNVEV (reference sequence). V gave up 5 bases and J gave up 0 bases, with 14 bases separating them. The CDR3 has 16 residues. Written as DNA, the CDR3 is TGTGCCAGCAGTGTGAACAGGGTTACCTCTGGAAACACCATATATTTT. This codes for CASSVNRVTSGNTIYF.

In DNA, the CDR3 is TGTGCCACCAGCAGAAGTCTTGGCACCGGGGAGCTGTTTTTT. Translated, it gives CATSRSLGTGELFF. V is TRBV15 and J is TRBJ2-2; D is unclear. In germline, CDR1 is LNHNV, CDR2 YYDKDF (reference sequence). V was pared by 2 bases and J by 4 bases, with 8 bases between. There are 14 residues in the CDR3.

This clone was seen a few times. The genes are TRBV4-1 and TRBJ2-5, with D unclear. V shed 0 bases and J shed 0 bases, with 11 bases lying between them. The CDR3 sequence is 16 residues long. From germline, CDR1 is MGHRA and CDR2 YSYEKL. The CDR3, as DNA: TGCGCCAGCAGCCAAGAGGGCACCCAGTACCAAGAGACCCAGTACTTC. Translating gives CASSQEGTQYQETQYF.

The CDR3 region has the DNA TGTGCCAGCACCTTCTCGGGCACAGATACGCAGTATTTT. Encoded protein: CASTFSGTDTQYF. This sequence joins TRBV2 and TRBJ2-3; D gene uncertain. V dropped 7 bases and J dropped 1 base, with 9 bases sitting between them. Per germline, CDR1 SNHLY and CDR2 FYNNEI. The CDR3 is 13 residues long. The full variable domain, rest sourced from reference TRBV2 and TRBJ2-3, is EPEVTQTPSHQVTQMGQEVILRCVPISNHLYFYWYRQILGQKVEFLVSFYNNEISEKSEIFDDQFSVERPDGSNFTLKIRSTKLEDSAMYFCASTFSGTDTQYFGPGTRLTVL.

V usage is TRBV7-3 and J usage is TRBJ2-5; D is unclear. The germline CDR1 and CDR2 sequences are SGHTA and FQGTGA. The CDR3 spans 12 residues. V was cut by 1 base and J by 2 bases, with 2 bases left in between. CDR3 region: CASSLKQETQYF. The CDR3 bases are TGTGCCAGCAGCTTAAAGCAAGAGACCCAGTACTTC. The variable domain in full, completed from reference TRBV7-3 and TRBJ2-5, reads GAGVSQTPSNKVTEKGKYVELRCDPISGHTALYWYRQSLGQGPEFLIYFQGTGAADDSGLPNDRFFAVRPEGSVSTLKIQRTERGDSAVYLCASSLKQETQYFGPGTRLLVL.

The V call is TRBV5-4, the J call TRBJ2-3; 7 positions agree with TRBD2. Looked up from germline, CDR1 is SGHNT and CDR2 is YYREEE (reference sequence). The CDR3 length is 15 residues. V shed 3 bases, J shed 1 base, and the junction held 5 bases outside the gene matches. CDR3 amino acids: CASSWEGPRTDTQYF. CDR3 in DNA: TGTGCCAGCAGCTGGGAGGGGCCCCGCACAGATACGCAGTATTTT.

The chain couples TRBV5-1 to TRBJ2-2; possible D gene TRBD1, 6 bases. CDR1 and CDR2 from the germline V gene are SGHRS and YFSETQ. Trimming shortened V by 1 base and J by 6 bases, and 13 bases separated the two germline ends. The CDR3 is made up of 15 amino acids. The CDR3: CASSLNREISGELFF. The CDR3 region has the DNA TGCGCCAGCAGCTTGAACAGGGAGATCTCCGGGGAGCTGTTTTTT.

This CDR3 reads CSVVGGFGETQYF. The CDR3 region has the DNA TGCAGCGTTGTCGGGGGGTTTGGAGAGACCCAGTACTTC. The V gene is TRBV29-1, the J gene TRBJ2-5; 7 positions agree with TRBD2. The germline V gene has CDR1 SQVTM and CDR2 ANQGSEA. The CDR3 is 13 residues long. Unmatched junction bases numbered 6, after V lost 4 bases and J lost 4 bases. The variable domain in full, completed from reference TRBV29-1 and TRBJ2-5, reads SAVISQKPSRDICQRGTSLTIQCQVDSQVTMMFWYRQQPGQSLTLIATANQGSEATYESGFVIDKFPISRPNLTFSTLTVSNMSPEDSSIYLCSVVGGFGETQYFGPGTRLLVL.

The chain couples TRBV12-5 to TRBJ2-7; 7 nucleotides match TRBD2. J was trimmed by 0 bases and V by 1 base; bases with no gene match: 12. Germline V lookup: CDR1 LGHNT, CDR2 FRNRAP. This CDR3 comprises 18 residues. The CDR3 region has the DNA TGTGCTAGTGGTTTGGGTGGAGCGGGATCCTTTAGCTCCTACGAGCAGTACTTC. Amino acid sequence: CASGLGGAGSFSSYEQYF.

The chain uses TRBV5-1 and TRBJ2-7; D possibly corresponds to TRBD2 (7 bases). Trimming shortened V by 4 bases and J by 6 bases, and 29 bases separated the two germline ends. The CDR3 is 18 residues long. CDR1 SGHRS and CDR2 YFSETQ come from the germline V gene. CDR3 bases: TGCGCCAGCAGCCAACGGTTCTCCTCGGGGGGCGTTCAACGCGAGCAGTACTTC. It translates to CASSQRFSSGGVQREQYF.

The CDR3 DNA reads as TGCAGCGTTCTGGGACTAGCGGAGGGCACAGATACGCAGTATTTT. This translates into CSVLGLAEGTDTQYF. V and J are TRBV29-1 and TRBJ2-3; 11 positions agree with TRBD2. The CDR3 runs to 15 residues. Trimming removed 5 bases from V and 1 base from J; junction bases left unmatched: 5. The germline CDR1 and CDR2 sequences are SQVTM and ANQGSEA.

CDR3 DNA: TGTGCCAGCAGCAAACAGGGCCAAGAGACCCAGTACTTC. Residues: CASSKQGQETQYF. The gene calls are TRBV28 and TRBJ2-5; TRBD1 might be the D (6 bases). Trimming pared 6 bases from V and 1 base from J, leaving 9 bases between. Germline V CDR1 and CDR2: MDHEN, SYDVKM. The CDR3 is made up of 13 amino acids.